This T cell receptor (beta chain) emerged from a study of CXCR3-negative and CXCR3-positive naive CD8 T cells. The germline V gene has CDR1 DFQATT and CDR2 SNEGSKA (reference sequence). The CDR3 covers 15 residues. The TRB cDNA libraries were prepared by 5' RACE with UMI labels. Reanalyzing the 5' RACE reads, TCRdb keeps one entry per CDR3 protein, without DNA. The sample totals around 48,000 distinct CDR3 sequences; its top ten clones hold about 15%. This TCR came from a human donor in good health. Some clones in this sample may be carry-over from other donors' samples. Sequenced sample: memory CD8+ T cells from blood. The chain carries TRBV20-1 and TRBJ2-7. The CDR3 loop reads CSARRSLTGSYEQYF.